This T cell receptor beta chain emerged from a study of T cells in Graves' hyperthyroidism and ophthalmopathy. This clonotype was detected a few times. Diagnoses rested on clinical symptoms, serum thyroxine and TRAb, thyroid ultrasound and orbital computed tomography. V dropped 9 bases and J dropped 3 bases, with 11 bases sitting between them. The CDR3 sequence is 12 residues long. Germline values: CDR1 LNHDA, CDR2 SQIVND (reference sequence). What was amplified from RNA transcripts were TCR beta CDR3 regions. With the HTBI primer set, the TCR CDR3 went through a first round of RT-PCR. Each CDR3 protein is one row after TCRdb ran MiXCR on the multiplex PCR reads. This sample has about 290,000 distinct CDR3 sequences, with about 15% found just once.

The sample was blood. The source is a man younger than 40 with Graves' hyperthyroidism. J is TRBJ1-1 and V is TRBV19, with a weak D call TRBD1 (6 bases). Written as DNA, the CDR3 is TGTGCCAGCCTAGACAGGTACACTGAAGCTTTCTTT. Amino acid sequence: CASLDRYTEAFF.